This passage covers 32 T cell receptor beta chains from one sample sequenced in a study of blood T cell repertoires in COVID-19 (TCRdb year 2020). Libraries were constructed by the immunoSEQ multiplex PCR assay. Here the immuneACCESS table is served through TCRdb, limited to in-frame sequences with V and J called. Missing clones are a known gap in these copies; in checked studies unresolved V genes cover under half, and the rest lacks a known reason. The sample table records about 270,000 clones; 75% to 90% of these occur just once. The top ten constitute under 2.5% of the sample. Sequencing was carried out using PBMCs or T cells enriched from blood (not recorded which). The receptors here all came from a woman in her late teens or twenties who had recovered from COVID-19.

The chain carries TRBV6-6 and TRBJ1-4, with 7 bases matching TRBD1. CDR3 length equals 17 residues. Unmatched junction bases numbered 13, after V lost 5 bases and J lost 4 bases. The V gene's germline CDR1 is MNHNY and CDR2 SVGAGI (reference sequence). The CDR3 reads CASSRQQGQGHNEKLFF. DNA for the CDR3: TGTGCCAGCAGTCGCCAACAGGGGCAAGGACATAATGAAAAACTGTTTTTT.

This chain links TRBV7-8 with TRBJ1-5, with 7 nucleotides matching TRBD1. Germline trimming cut 5 bases from V and 3 bases from J; bases unmatched to any gene: 7. CDR1 is SGHVS and CDR2 is FQNEAQ in the germline V gene. The CDR3 covers 15 residues. Here the CDR3 reads CASSPGTASNQPQHF. The CDR3 nucleotides read TGTGCCAGCAGCCCCGGGACAGCCTCCAATCAGCCCCAGCATTTT.

This clone was found once. The J gene is TRBJ2-5, the V gene TRBV11-2; possibly TRBD1 for D (6 bases). CDR3 length: 16 residues. Germline CDR1 SGHAT, CDR2 FQNNGV. V lost 5 bases and J lost 1, with 17 bases in between. CDR3 sequence (DNA): TGTGCCAGCAGCCCGGGACCCTCAGGGGTCCAAGAGACCCAGTACTTC. Residues: CASSPGPSGVQETQYF. Full variable domain (rest looked up from reference TRBV11-2 and TRBJ2-5): EAGVAQSPRYKIIEKRQSVAFWCNPISGHATLYWYQQILGQGPKLLIQFQNNGVVDDSQLPKDRFSAERLKGVDSTLKIQPAKLEDSAVYLCASSPGPSGVQETQYFGPGTRLLVL.

The genes are TRBV3-1 (or the pseudogene TRBV3-2) and TRBJ2-3; TRBD1 matches 7 bases. Germline values: CDR1 LGHDT, CDR2 YNNKEL (reference sequence). V was pared by 1 base and J by 11 bases, with 0 bases of the junction left unmatched. The CDR3 runs 11 residues. CDR3 nucleotide sequence: TGTGCCAGCAGCCAAGGACAGGGGCAGTATTTT. This encodes CASSQGQGQYF.

The gene calls are TRBV6-1 and TRBJ1-1; TRBD1 matches at 7 bases. CDR1 is MNHNS and CDR2 is SASEGT in the germline V gene. The CDR3 totals 14 residues. J lost 12 bases, V lost 1 base, and 11 bases had no gene match. The DNA of the CDR3 is TGTGCCAGCAGTGAAGTGGGAAACAGGGGTAGGCCTTTCTTT. This sequence encodes CASSEVGNRGRPFF.

CDR3 sequence reads: CASSEGEFGNTIYF. CDR3 nucleotides: TGTGCCAGCTCTGAAGGGGAATTCGGAAACACCATATATTTT. The V gene is TRBV18, the J gene TRBJ1-3; tentative D call: TRBD1 (5 bases). The CDR3 is 14 amino acids. Trimming took 6 bases from V and 4 from J, leaving 13 bases between them. Germline CDR1 is KGHSH and CDR2 is LQKENI.

The chain uses TRBV18 and TRBJ1-1; D uncertain. Germline assignment: CDR1 KGHSH and CDR2 LQKENI. V lost 6 bases and J 1 base, leaving 15 bases between the germline ends. There are 15 residues in the CDR3. DNA for the CDR3: TGTGCCAGCTCGACAAGCCAGCCCCCGAACACTGAAGCTTTCTTT. This sequence encodes CASSTSQPPNTEAFF.

The chain couples TRBV10-1 to TRBJ1-6, with TRBD1 matching 7 bases. Germline CDR1 and CDR2: WNHNN and SYGVQD (reference sequence). V lost 6 bases and J lost 7; bases outside the gene matches: 3. This CDR3 contains 13 residues. The CDR3 here is CASRPDRNSPLHF. CDR3 in DNA: TGCGCCAGCAGACCGGACAGGAATTCACCCCTCCACTTT.

This chain uses TRBV29-1 with TRBJ2-2, with 9 bases fitting TRBD1. Germline V gene lookup returns CDR1 SQVTM and CDR2 ANQGSEA. After removal of 6 bases from V and 8 bases from J, the junction contained 10 bases not matched to a gene. The CDR3 has 14 residues. The CDR3 coding sequence is TGCAGCGTCCCTAGGGACAGGGAGTGGGGGGAGCTGTTTTTT. Its protein is CSVPRDREWGELFF.

The chain joins TRBV6-5 to TRBJ2-1, with 10 bases that match TRBD1. With 5 bases clipped from V and 5 bases from J, the junction kept 6 bases outside the gene matches. Germline V gene data show CDR1 as MNHEY and CDR2 as SVGAGI. CDR3 size: 15 residues. DNA for the CDR3: TGTGCCAGCAGTCGACGGACAGGGGGGAACAATGAGCAGTTCTTC. Protein product: CASSRRTGGNNEQFF.

The chain joins TRBV28 to TRBJ2-5, with TRBD1 as a possible D gene (5 bases). CDR3 length: 13 amino acids. Germline V gene data show CDR1 as MDHEN and CDR2 as SYDVKM. The V and J ends lost 6 bases and 3 bases respectively, with 11 bases between them. The CDR3: CASRKTAEETQYF. The DNA for the CDR3 is TGTGCCAGCAGGAAGACAGCCGAAGAGACCCAGTACTTC.

The rearrangement links TRBV27 to TRBJ2-7; tentatively, D is TRBD1 (6 bases). The V gene's germline CDR1 is MNHEY and CDR2 SMNVEV (reference sequence). The CDR3 length is 15 residues. The V gene lost 2 bases and the J gene lost 6 bases, with 17 bases spanning the gap. In DNA form, the CDR3 reads TGTGCCAGCAGTTTACGGGACATAGGTATCCCCGAGCAGTACTTC. Its translation: CASSLRDIGIPEQYF.

The chain carries TRBV5-1 and TRBJ2-1, with D unclear. The germline V gene has CDR1 SGHRS and CDR2 YFSETQ. V shed 0 bases and J shed 5 bases, with 6 bases lying between them. There are 13 residues in the CDR3. CDR3 region: CASSLDINNEQFF. The DNA of the CDR3 is TGCGCCAGCAGCTTGGACATAAACAATGAGCAGTTCTTC. Full variable domain (outside the CDR3, taken from reference TRBV5-1 and TRBJ2-1): KAGVTQTPRYLIKTRGQQVTLSCSPISGHRSVSWYQQTPGQGLQFLFEYFSETQRNKGNFPGRFSGRQFSNSRSEMNVSTLELGDSALYLCASSLDINNEQFFGPGTRLTVL.

The CDR3 nucleotides read TGTGCCAGCTCACCACCGGGACTAGCGGGGGGGGCGGACAATGAGCAGTTCTTC. Encoded protein: CASSPPGLAGGADNEQFF. The V gene is TRBV18, the J gene TRBJ2-1, with 16 bases fitting TRBD2. CDR1 is KGHSH, CDR2 LQKENI, per germline. The CDR3 covers 18 residues. V shed 0 bases and J 5 bases; nucleotides not matched to a gene: 4.

V usage is TRBV12-3 or TRBV12-4 and J usage is TRBJ1-4, with D possibly being TRBD1 (6 bases). Between the trimmed V and J ends, which lost 8 bases and 17 bases, there was a span of 18 bases. The CDR3 runs 11 residues. In nucleotides, the CDR3 is TGTGCCAGCGGTGCTGGACAGCCCAAATTTTTT. It is translated as CASGAGQPKFF.

In this sample, this clone turned up a few times. The chain is built from TRBV7-9 and TRBJ1-2; 8 positions match TRBD1. Trimming at V came to 6 bases and at J to 6 bases, leaving 6 bases not matched to a gene. The CDR3 contains 13 residues. Germline values: CDR1 SEHNR, CDR2 FQNEAQ (reference sequence). CDR3 sequence reads: CASSWTGRDGYTF. CDR3 sequence (DNA): TGTGCCAGCAGTTGGACAGGGAGGGATGGCTACACCTTC.

The chain is built from TRBV28 and TRBJ1-4; TRBD1 matches at 7 bases. The CDR3 extends over 15 amino acids. Germline CDR1 reads MDHEN; CDR2 reads SYDVKM. The junction had 12 bases not matched to a gene; V was cut back by 10 bases and J by 4 bases. CDR3 DNA: TGTGCCACCCTACCTCCGGGACAGCATAATGAAAAACTGTTTTTT. Amino acid sequence: CATLPPGQHNEKLFF.

The CDR3 DNA sequence: TGTGCCAGCAGTTACCGGAGGTTGGGGACTCTAGTTGAAGCTTTCTTT. As protein: CASSYRRLGTLVEAFF. V and J are TRBV6-5 and TRBJ1-1, with D possibly being TRBD1 (5 bases). Germline-derived CDR1 and CDR2 are MNHEY and SVGAGI. Trimming stripped 2 bases from V and 7 bases from J, with 20 bases between. This CDR3 has 16 amino acids.

CDR3 sequence: CASRKESNQPQHF. In DNA, the CDR3 is TGTGCCAGCCGGAAGGAGAGCAATCAGCCCCAGCATTTT. This chain joins TRBV2 and TRBJ1-5; D unresolved. Trimming took 8 bases from V and 1 from J, leaving 9 bases between them. The CDR3 consists of 13 residues. Germline lookup yields CDR1 SNHLY and CDR2 FYNNEI.

This chain uses TRBV15 with TRBJ2-3; 16 nucleotides line up with TRBD2. This CDR3 is 18 amino acids long. The germline V gene has CDR1 LNHNV and CDR2 YYDKDF (reference sequence). The J segment lost 5 bases and the V segment lost 3 bases, leaving 8 bases of the junction unmatched. The CDR3 spells CATSSPGTSGGGVDTQYF. In nucleotides, the CDR3 is TGTGCCACCAGCAGCCCCGGGACTAGCGGGGGGGGAGTAGATACGCAGTATTTT.

The chain couples TRBV18 to TRBJ1-6; 9 bases line up with TRBD1. The CDR3 extends over 18 amino acids. V shed 2 bases and J 7 bases; nucleotides not matched to a gene: 12. Germline V lookup: CDR1 KGHSH, CDR2 LQKENI. The CDR3 protein is CASSPIHRGREENSPLHF. The CDR3 nucleotides read TGTGCCAGCTCACCAATTCACAGGGGGCGCGAGGAGAATTCACCCCTCCACTTT.

This rearrangement joins TRBV28 to TRBJ2-7; 8 nucleotides line up with TRBD1. This CDR3 region has 14 residues. Germline trimming cut 4 bases from V and 2 bases from J; bases unmatched to any gene: 4. CDR1 and CDR2 from the germline V gene are MDHEN and SYDVKM. The DNA for the CDR3 is TGTGCCAGCAGTTCCGACAGGGGCACCTACGAGCAGTACTTC. Its protein product is CASSSDRGTYEQYF.

The V and J genes are TRBV27 and TRBJ1-5; tentatively, D is TRBD1 (5 bases). The CDR3 has 14 amino acids. The germline V gene has CDR1 MNHEY and CDR2 SMNVEV (reference sequence). Trimming stripped 6 bases from V and 3 bases from J, with 12 bases between. DNA for the CDR3: TGTGCCAGCAGCAGGGACTCCCCCAATCAGCCCCAGCATTTT. Protein product: CASSRDSPNQPQHF.

V usage is TRBV7-9 and J usage is TRBJ1-2; 7 nucleotides align to TRBD1. The CDR3 is made up of 15 amino acids. Germline-derived CDR1 and CDR2 are SEHNR and FQNEAQ (reference sequence). V dropped 5 bases and J dropped 0; count of bases not matched to a gene: 6. This CDR3 reads CASSPPGTANYGYTF. CDR3 sequence (DNA): TGTGCCAGCAGCCCCCCTGGGACAGCTAACTATGGCTACACCTTC. Complete variable domain (other parts from reference TRBV7-9 and TRBJ1-2): DTGVSQNPRHKITKRGQNVTFRCDPISEHNRLYWYRQTLGQGPEFLTYFQNEAQLEKSRLLSDRFSAERPKGSFSTLEIQRTEQGDSAMYLCASSPPGTANYGYTFGSGTRLTVV.

The rearrangement links TRBV11-2 to TRBJ1-6; 8 nucleotides agree with TRBD1. This CDR3 is 15 amino acids long. Unmatched junction bases numbered 10, after V lost 5 bases and J lost 10 bases. The V gene's germline CDR1 is SGHAT and CDR2 FQNNGV. The DNA of the CDR3 is TGTGCCAGCAGCCCGATGACAGGGGAGAGATCACCCCTCCACTTT. It encodes CASSPMTGERSPLHF.

The chain links TRBV29-1 to TRBJ2-5; 10 nucleotides match TRBD2. CDR1 is SQVTM, CDR2 ANQGSEA, per germline. V was pared by 7 bases and J by 5 bases, with 10 bases of the junction left unmatched. This CDR3 comprises 14 residues. CDR3 amino acids: CSDVSGGASETQYF. The CDR3 nucleotides are TGCAGCGACGTAAGCGGGGGGGCCTCGGAGACCCAGTACTTC.

V and J are TRBV10-2 and TRBJ1-1; tentative D call: TRBD1 (6 bases). There are 12 residues in the CDR3. The germline V gene encodes CDR1 WSHSY and CDR2 SAAADI. The ends were cut back, 3 bases at V and 6 bases at J, with 8 bases in the middle. CDR3 DNA: TGCGCCAGCAGTGATGGACAGTCTGAAGCTTTCTTT. It specifies CASSDGQSEAFF.

This chain connects TRBV5-5 to TRBJ2-5, with 12 nucleotides matching TRBD2. This CDR3 is built from 14 residues. The ends lost 3 bases at V and 3 bases at J; junction bases unmatched: 0. CDR1 and CDR2 (germline): SGHKS, YYEKEE (reference sequence). The CDR3 reads CASSWTSGEETQYF. CDR3 sequence (DNA): TGTGCCAGCAGCTGGACTAGCGGGGAAGAGACCCAGTACTTC.

The chain uses TRBV7-9 and TRBJ2-2; 7 bases map to TRBD1. Per the germline V gene, CDR1 is SEHNR and CDR2 is FQNEAQ (reference sequence). The CDR3 sequence is 17 residues long. V shed 8 bases and J 4 bases; nucleotides not matched to a gene: 16. The CDR3 here is CASFSSTGVRFTGELFF. CDR3 sequence (DNA): TGTGCCAGCTTTTCCTCAACAGGGGTTCGGTTCACCGGGGAGCTGTTTTTT.

The chain combines TRBV5-4 with TRBJ1-1; tentatively, D is TRBD1 (6 bases). Germline CDR1 reads SGHNT; CDR2 reads YYREEE (reference sequence). The V and J ends lost 2 bases and 1 base respectively, with 9 bases between them. The CDR3 consists of 14 residues. CDR3 coding DNA: TGTGCCAGCAGCTTTGGACAGCAGAACACTGAAGCTTTCTTT. The encoded protein is CASSFGQQNTEAFF.

J is TRBJ2-5 and V is TRBV6-5; D is unclear. Trimming left V 0 bases short and J 0 bases short, with 5 bases between. The CDR3 is made up of 14 amino acids. Germline loops: CDR1 MNHEY, CDR2 SVGAGI. In DNA, the CDR3 is TGTGCCAGCAGTTACTCATCAGACCAAGAGACCCAGTACTTC. The encoded protein is CASSYSSDQETQYF.

The chain carries TRBV12-5 and TRBJ1-1; D gene ambiguous. The germline V gene has CDR1 LGHNT and CDR2 FRNRAP. Trimming removed 4 bases from V and 1 base from J, with 7 bases in between. This CDR3 has 13 residues. The CDR3 here is CASGSRRNTEAFF. The CDR3 region has the DNA TGTGCTAGTGGTTCGCGTCGGAACACTGAAGCTTTCTTT. Looking up the rest from reference TRBV12-5 and TRBJ1-1 gives the full variable domain: DARVTQTPRHKVTEMGQEVTMRCQPILGHNTVFWYRQTMMQGLELLAYFRNRAPLDDSGMPKDRFSAEMPDATLATLKIQPSEPRDSAVYFCASGSRRNTEAFFGQGTRLTVV.